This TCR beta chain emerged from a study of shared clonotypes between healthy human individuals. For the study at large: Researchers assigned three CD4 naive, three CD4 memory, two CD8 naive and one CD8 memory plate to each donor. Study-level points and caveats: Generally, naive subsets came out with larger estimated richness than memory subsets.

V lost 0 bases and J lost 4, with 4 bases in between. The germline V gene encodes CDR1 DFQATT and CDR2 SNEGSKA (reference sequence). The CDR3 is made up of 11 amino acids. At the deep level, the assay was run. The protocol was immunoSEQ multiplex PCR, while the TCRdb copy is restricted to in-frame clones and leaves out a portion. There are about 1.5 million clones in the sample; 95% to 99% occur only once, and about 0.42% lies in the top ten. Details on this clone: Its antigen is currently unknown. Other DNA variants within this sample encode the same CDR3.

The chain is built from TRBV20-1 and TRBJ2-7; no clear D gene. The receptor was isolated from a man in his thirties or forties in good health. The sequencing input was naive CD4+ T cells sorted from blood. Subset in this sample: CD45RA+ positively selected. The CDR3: CSAREGYEQYF. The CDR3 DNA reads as TGCAGTGCTAGAGAGGGGTACGAGCAGTACTTC.